The source of this TCR beta chain is a study of OX40 agonist ivuxolimab in advanced cancers. Turning to the study itself: Treatment of patients was with ivuxolimab, an agonistic anti-OX40 (CD134) antibody.

Data came from immunoSEQ multiplex PCR; TCRdb stores just in-frame clones and leaves some out. This table has 95,000 to 150,000 clones, 90% to 95% appearing once. For this clone: What it binds is not known.

The germline gives CDR1 MDHEN, CDR2 SYDVKM. V lost 8 bases to trimming and J lost 0 bases, with 11 bases between them. There are 13 residues in the CDR3. General observations from the study: At doses 0.1 to 3.0 mg/kg, CD4+ and CD8+ clones expanded.

V gene TRBV28 combines with J gene TRBJ2-7; D may be TRBD1 (6 bases). The sequence was obtained from an adult with an advanced solid tumor such as melanoma, head and neck, liver or kidney cancer. This sample comprised CD4+ or CD8+ T cells sorted from blood, obtained in a trial of the OX40 agonist ivuxolimab. The CDR3 coding sequence is TGTGCCAGCCAGGGGTATCGCTCCTACGAGCAGTACTTC. Protein: CASQGYRSYEQYF. The full variable domain, in which reference TRBV28 and TRBJ2-7 provide the parts outside the CDR3, is DVKVTQSSRYLVKRTGEKVFLECVQDMDHENMFWYRQDPGLGLRLIYFSYDVKMKEKGDIPEGYSVSREKKERFSLILESASTNQTSMYLCASQGYRSYEQYFGPGTRLTVT.